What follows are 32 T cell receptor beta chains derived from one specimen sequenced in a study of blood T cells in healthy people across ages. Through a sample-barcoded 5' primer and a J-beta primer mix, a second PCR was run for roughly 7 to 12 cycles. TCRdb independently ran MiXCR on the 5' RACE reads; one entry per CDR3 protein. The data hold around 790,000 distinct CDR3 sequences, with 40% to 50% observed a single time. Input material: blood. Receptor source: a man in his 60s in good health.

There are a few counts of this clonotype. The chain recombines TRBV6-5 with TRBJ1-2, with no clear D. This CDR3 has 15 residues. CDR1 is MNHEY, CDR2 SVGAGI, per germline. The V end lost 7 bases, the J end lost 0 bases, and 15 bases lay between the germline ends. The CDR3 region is CASNPLGPPNYGYTF. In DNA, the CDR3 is TGTGCCAGCAATCCACTCGGGCCTCCTAACTATGGCTACACCTTC.

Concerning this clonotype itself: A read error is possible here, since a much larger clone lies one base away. Here the CDR3 reads CSVDGGGKETQYF. The CDR3 nucleotides are TGCAGCGTTGATGGGGGAGGCAAAGAGACCCAGTACTTC. The chain recombines TRBV29-1 with TRBJ2-5; tentative D call: TRBD2 (6 bases). V lost 3 bases and J lost 3, with 11 bases in between. The germline gives CDR1 SQVTM, CDR2 ANQGSEA. The CDR3 is 13 residues long.

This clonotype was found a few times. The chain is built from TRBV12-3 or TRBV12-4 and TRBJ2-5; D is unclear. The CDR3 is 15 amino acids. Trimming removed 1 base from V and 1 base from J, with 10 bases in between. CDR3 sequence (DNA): TGTGCCAGCAGTTTAGATAGGGTTTCCCAAGAGACCCAGTACTTC. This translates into CASSLDRVSQETQYF.

As DNA, the CDR3 is TGTGCCAGCAGCCCCTTTGGGGGAGGTTCTTCCGAGCAGTACTTC. Amino acid sequence: CASSPFGGGSSEQYF. This chain links TRBV6-5 with TRBJ2-7; D might be TRBD2 (6 bases). The CDR3 spans 15 residues. Deletions cut 6 bases from V and 6 bases from J, with 21 bases between. Germline values: CDR1 MNHEY, CDR2 SVGAGI.

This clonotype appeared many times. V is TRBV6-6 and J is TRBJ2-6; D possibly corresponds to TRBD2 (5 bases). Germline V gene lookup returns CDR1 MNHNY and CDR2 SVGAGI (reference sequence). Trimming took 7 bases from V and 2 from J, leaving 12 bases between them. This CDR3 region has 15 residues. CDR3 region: CASNRLGAGANVLTF. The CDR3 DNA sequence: TGTGCCAGCAACCGACTGGGAGCTGGGGCCAACGTCCTGACTTTC.

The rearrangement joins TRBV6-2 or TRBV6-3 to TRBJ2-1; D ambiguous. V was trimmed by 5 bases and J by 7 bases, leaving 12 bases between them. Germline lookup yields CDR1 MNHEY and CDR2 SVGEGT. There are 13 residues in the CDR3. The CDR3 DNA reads TGTGCCAGCAGTCCCAGAGTTCGTAATGAGCAGTTCTTC. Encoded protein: CASSPRVRNEQFF.

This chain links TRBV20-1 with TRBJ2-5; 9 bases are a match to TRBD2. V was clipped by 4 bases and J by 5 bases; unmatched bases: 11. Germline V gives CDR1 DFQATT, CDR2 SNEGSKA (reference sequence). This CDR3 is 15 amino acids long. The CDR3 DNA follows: TGCAGTGCTAACAAACCGGGACTAGCTGGGGAGACCCAGTACTTC. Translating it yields CSANKPGLAGETQYF.

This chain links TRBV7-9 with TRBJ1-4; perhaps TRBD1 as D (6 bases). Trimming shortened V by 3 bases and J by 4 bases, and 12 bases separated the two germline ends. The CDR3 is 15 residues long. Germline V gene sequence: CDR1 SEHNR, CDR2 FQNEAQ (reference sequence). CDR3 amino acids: CASSFATGFNEKLFF. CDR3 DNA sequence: TGTGCCAGCAGCTTCGCGACAGGCTTTAATGAAAAACTGTTTTTT.

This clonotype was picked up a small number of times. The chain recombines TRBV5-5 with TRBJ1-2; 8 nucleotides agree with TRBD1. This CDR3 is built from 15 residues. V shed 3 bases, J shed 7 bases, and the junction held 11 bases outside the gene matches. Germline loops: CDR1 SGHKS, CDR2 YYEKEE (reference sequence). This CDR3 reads CASSSGGVDQGGYTF. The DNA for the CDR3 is TGTGCCAGCAGCTCAGGGGGCGTGGATCAGGGTGGCTACACCTTC. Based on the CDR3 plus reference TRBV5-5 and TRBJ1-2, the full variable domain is DAGVTQSPTHLIKTRGQQVTLRCSPISGHKSVSWYQQVLGQGPQFIFQYYEKEERGRGNFPDRFSARQFPNYSSELNVNALLLGDSALYLCASSSGGVDQGGYTFGSGTRLTVV.

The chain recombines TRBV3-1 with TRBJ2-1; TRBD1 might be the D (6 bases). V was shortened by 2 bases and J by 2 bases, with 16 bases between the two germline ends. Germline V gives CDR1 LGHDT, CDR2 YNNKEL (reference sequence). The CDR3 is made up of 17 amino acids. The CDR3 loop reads CASSQFTGRGPYNEQFF. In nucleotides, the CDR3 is TGTGCCAGCAGCCAATTCACGGGCAGGGGTCCCTACAATGAGCAGTTCTTC.

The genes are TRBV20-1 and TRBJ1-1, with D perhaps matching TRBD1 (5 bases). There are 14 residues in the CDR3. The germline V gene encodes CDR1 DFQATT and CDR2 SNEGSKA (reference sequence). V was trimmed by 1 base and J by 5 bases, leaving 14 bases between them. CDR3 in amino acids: CSARGVAGSTEAFF. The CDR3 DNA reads TGCAGTGCTAGAGGGGTGGCAGGGTCAACTGAAGCTTTCTTT.

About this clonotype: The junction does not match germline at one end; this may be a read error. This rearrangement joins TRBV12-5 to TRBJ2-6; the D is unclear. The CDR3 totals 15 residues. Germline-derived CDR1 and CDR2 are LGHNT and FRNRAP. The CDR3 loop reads CAGGPSPKFPHVLTF. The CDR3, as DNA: TGTGCTGGTGGTCCTTCACCGAAATTCCCCCACGTCCTGACTTTC.

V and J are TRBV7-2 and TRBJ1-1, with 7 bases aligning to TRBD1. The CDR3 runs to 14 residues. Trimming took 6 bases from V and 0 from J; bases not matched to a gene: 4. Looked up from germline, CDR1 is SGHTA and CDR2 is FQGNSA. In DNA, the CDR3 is TGTGCCAGCAGGCTGGGACAGTTGAACACTGAAGCTTTCTTT. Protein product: CASRLGQLNTEAFF.

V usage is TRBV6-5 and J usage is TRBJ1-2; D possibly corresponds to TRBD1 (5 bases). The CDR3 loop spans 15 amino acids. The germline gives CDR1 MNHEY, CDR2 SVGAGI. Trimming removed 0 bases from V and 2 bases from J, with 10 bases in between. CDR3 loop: CASSYSGALNYGYTF. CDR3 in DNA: TGTGCCAGCAGTTACTCAGGGGCCTTGAACTATGGCTACACCTTC.

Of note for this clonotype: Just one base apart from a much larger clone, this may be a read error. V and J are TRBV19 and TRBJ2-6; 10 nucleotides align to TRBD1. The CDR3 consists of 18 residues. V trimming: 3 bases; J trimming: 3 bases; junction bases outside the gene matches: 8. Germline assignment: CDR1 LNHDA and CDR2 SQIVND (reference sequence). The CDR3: CASSMLTGGIGGANVLTF. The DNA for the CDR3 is TGTGCCAGTAGTATGTTGACAGGGGGCATAGGTGGGGCCAACGTCCTGACTTTC.

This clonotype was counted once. This CDR3 reads CASRPGQGTEAFF. DNA of the CDR3: TGTGCCAGCAGGCCGGGACAGGGGACTGAAGCTTTCTTT. The chain couples TRBV2 to TRBJ1-1, with 10 bases lining up with TRBD1. The J segment lost 5 bases and the V segment lost 6 bases, leaving 3 bases of the junction unmatched. Per the germline V gene, CDR1 is SNHLY and CDR2 is FYNNEI. The CDR3 contains 13 residues.

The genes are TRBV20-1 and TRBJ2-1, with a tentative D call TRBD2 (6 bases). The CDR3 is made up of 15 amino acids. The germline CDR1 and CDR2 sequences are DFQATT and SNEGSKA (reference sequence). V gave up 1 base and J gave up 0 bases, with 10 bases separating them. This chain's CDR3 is CSARVGRGSYNEQFF. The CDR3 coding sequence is TGCAGTGCTAGAGTTGGGCGGGGCTCCTACAATGAGCAGTTCTTC.

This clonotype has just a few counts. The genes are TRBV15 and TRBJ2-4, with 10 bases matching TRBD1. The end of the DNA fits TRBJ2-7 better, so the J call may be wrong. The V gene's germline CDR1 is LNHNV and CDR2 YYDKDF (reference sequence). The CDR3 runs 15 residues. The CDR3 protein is CATSVPGQGWYEQYF. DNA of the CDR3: TGTGCCACCAGCGTACCGGGACAGGGGTGGTACGAGCAGTACTTC.

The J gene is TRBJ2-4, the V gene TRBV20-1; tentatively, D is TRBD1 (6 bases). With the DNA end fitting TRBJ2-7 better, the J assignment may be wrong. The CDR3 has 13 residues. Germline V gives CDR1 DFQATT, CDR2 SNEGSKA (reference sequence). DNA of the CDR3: TGCAGTGCCCTCCCCGACAGGCAGTACGAGCAGTACTTC. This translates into CSALPDRQYEQYF.

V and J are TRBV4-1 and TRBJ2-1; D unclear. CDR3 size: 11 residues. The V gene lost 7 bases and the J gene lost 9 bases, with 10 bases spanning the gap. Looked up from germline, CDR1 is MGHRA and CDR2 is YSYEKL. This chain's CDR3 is CASNQDGEQFF. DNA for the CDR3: TGCGCCAGCAACCAGGACGGTGAGCAGTTCTTC.

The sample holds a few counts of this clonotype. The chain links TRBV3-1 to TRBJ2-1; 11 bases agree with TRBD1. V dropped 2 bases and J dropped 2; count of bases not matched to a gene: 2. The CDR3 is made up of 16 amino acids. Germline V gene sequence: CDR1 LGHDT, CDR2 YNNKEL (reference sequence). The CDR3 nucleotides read TGTGCCAGCAGCCAATCGGGACAGGGGGCCTACAATGAGCAGTTCTTC. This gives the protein CASSQSGQGAYNEQFF.

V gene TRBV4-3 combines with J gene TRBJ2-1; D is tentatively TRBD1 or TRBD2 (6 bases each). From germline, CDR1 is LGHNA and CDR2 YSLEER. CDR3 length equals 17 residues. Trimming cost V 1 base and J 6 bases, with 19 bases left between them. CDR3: CASSQGMSGARVNEQFF. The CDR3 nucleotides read TGCGCCAGCAGCCAAGGCATGTCGGGGGCCCGAGTCAATGAGCAGTTCTTC.

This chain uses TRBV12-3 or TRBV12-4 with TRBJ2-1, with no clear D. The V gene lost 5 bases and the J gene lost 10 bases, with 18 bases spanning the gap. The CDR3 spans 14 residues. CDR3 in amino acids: CASSPLSGVGEQFF. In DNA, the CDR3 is TGTGCCAGCAGTCCCCTCTCGGGTGTGGGGGAGCAGTTCTTC.

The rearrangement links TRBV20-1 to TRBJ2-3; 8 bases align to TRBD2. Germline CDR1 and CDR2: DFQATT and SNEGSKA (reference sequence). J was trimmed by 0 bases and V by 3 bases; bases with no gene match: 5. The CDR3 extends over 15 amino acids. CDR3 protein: CSASSPGGSTDTQYF. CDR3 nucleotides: TGCAGTGCTAGTTCGCCGGGGGGGAGCACAGATACGCAGTATTTT.

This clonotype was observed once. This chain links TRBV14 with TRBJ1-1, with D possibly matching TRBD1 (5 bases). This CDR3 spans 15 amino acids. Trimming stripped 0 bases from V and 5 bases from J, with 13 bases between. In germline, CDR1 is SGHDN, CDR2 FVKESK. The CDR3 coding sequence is TGTGCCAGCAGCCAAGAGGGCAGGGTAACGACTGAAGCTTTCTTT. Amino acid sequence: CASSQEGRVTTEAFF.

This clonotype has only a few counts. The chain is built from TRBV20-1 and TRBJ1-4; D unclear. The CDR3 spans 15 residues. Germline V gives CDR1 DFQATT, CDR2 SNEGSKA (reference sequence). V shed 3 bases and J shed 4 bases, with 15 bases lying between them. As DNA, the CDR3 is TGCAGTGCTAGTACGAGGGATTGGGGTAATGAAAAACTGTTTTTT. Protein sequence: CSASTRDWGNEKLFF.

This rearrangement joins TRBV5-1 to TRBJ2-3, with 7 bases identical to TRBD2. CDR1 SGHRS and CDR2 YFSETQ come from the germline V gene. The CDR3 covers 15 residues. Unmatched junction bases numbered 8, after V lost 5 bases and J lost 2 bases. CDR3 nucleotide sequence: TGCGCCAGCAGGGCGGGACTACCGATCACAGATACGCAGTATTTT. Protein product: CASRAGLPITDTQYF.

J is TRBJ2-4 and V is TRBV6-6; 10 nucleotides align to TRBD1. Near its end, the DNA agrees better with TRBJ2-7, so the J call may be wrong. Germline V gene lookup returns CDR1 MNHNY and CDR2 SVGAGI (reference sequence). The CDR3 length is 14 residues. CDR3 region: CASKGGTGAYEQYF. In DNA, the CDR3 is TGTGCCAGCAAGGGCGGGACAGGGGCCTACGAGCAGTACTTC.

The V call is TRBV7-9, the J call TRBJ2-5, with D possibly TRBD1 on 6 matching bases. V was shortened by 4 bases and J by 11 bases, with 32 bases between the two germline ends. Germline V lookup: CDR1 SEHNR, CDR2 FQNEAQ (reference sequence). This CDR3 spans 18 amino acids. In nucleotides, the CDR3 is TGTGCCAGCAGCTCCTTGCGCCGGGACAAACCCTTCTACAATGAGCAGTACTTC. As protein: CASSSLRRDKPFYNEQYF.

The CDR3 sequence is CAISAEGGLPGQYNSPLHF. The CDR3 DNA follows: TGTGCCATCAGTGCGGAGGGTGGGCTGCCGGGACAATATAATTCACCCCTCCACTTT. V is TRBV10-3 and J is TRBJ1-6; TRBD1 might be the D (6 bases). Germline V gene lookup returns CDR1 ENHRY and CDR2 SYGVKD. Trimming cost V 4 bases and J 4 bases, with 23 bases left between them. The CDR3 length is 19 residues.

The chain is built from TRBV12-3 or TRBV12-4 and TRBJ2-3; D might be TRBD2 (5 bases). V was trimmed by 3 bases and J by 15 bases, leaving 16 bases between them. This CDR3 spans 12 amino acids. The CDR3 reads CASSFLGDMQYF. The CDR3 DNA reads TGTGCCAGCAGTTTCTTGGGAGATATGCAATATTTT.

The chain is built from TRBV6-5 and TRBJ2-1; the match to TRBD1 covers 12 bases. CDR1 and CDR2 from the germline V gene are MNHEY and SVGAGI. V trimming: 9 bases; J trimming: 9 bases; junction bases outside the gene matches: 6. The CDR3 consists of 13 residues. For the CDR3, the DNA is TGTGCCAGTAAGGGACAGGGGGCAGGTGAGCAGTTCTTC. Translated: CASKGQGAGEQFF.